This record concerns one T cell receptor (beta chain) sequence. Cohort assignment relied on participant-reported clinical history. Sequencing was performed with immunoSEQ multiplex PCR; in TCRdb, only in-frame clones are kept and a portion is missing. The sample records about 64,000 clones, around two thirds being singletons. The sample is drawn from a study of blood T cell repertoires in COVID-19. V was pared by 2 bases and J by 2 bases, with 7 bases between. The CDR3 runs to 13 residues. The germline CDR1 and CDR2 sequences are SGHNT and YYREEE (reference sequence). The receptor's source is a woman aged 55 to 70 who had been exposed to COVID-19. The chain combines TRBV5-4 with TRBJ1-1; D may be TRBD1 (5 bases). The sample comprised PBMCs or T cells enriched from blood (not recorded which). The CDR3 DNA reads as TGTGCCAGCAGCTTCGGGGGAAACACTGAAGCTTTCTTT. It encodes CASSFGGNTEAFF. The full variable domain, with the rest looked up from reference TRBV5-4 and TRBJ1-1, is ETGVTQSPTHLIKTRGQQVTLRCSSQSGHNTVSWYQQALGQGPQFIFQYYREEENGRGNFPPRFSGLQFPNYSSELNVNALELDDSALYLCASSFGGNTEAFFGQGTRLTVV.